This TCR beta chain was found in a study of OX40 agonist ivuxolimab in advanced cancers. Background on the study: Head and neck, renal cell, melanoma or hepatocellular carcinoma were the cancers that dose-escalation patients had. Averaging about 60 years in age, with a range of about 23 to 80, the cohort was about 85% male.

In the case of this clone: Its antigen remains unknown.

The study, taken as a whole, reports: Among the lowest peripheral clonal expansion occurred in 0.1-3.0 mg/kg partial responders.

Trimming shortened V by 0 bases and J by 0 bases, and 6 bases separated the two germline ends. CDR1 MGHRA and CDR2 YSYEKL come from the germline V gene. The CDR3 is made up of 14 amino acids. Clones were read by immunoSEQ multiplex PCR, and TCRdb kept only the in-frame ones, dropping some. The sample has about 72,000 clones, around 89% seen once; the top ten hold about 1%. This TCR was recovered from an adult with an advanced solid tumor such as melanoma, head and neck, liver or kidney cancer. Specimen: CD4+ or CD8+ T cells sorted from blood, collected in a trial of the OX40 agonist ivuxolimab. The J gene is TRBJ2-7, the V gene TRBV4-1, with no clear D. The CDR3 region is CASSQDTISYEQYF. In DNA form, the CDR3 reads TGCGCCAGCAGCCAAGATACTATCTCCTACGAGCAGTACTTC.